The text below deals with one T cell receptor beta chain. Its antigen remains unidentified. Repertoires were generated with immunoSEQ multiplex PCR, while TCRdb's copy carries only in-frame clones and drops some. The sample shows 90,000 to 130,000 clones, roughly 93% of them seen only once. With V trimmed by 1 base and J by 4 bases, 10 bases remained unmatched. Germline CDR1 is LGHNT and CDR2 is FRNRAP. This CDR3 has 18 residues. This sample is part of a study of T cell responses to AZD1222 COVID-19 vaccine. The study's findings and limits: The reported proportion of spike-specific TCRs targeting unmutated variant regions was nearly half. The donor group comprised mostly white British people and more females; the analysis possibly underestimated clonal diversity.

The source of this sequence is an adult who received the AZD1222 COVID-19 vaccine. Sequencing was performed on peripheral blood, taken 28 days after the second AZD1222 dose. The gene calls are TRBV12-5 and TRBJ2-1; 10 positions agree with TRBD2. CDR3 protein: CASGLDRVAGGFYNEQFF. The DNA of the CDR3 is TGTGCTAGTGGTTTGGATCGGGTAGCGGGGGGCTTTTACAATGAGCAGTTCTTC.